The 12 T cell receptor beta chains listed next were all sequenced from one sample in a study of blood T cell repertoires in COVID-19. Assay: immunoSEQ multiplex PCR; the TCRdb copy retains only in-frame clones and omits some. The profile shows fewer than 700,000 clones, less than 90% of them singletons. Sequenced input: peripheral blood. These receptors were collected from a woman in her 50s with COVID-19, enrolled during active disease.

V usage is TRBV4-1 and J usage is TRBJ1-2; a possible D gene is TRBD1 (5 bases). Trimming left V 1 base short and J 0 bases short, with 18 bases between. Germline values: CDR1 MGHRA, CDR2 YSYEKL. This CDR3 contains 18 residues. CDR3 sequence reads: CASSQGEGRTATNYGYTF. The CDR3 DNA is TGCGCCAGCAGCCAAGGGGAGGGGCGGACCGCGACTAACTATGGCTACACCTTC.

This clone was counted once. The chain is built from TRBV5-6 and TRBJ1-6; D gene ambiguous. Between the trimmed V and J ends, which lost 2 bases and 9 bases, there was a span of 15 bases. Looked up from germline, CDR1 is SGHDT and CDR2 is YYEEEE. The CDR3 is 15 residues long. The CDR3 is CASSFEGVGISPLHF. The CDR3 bases are TGTGCCAGCAGCTTCGAGGGTGTTGGTATTTCACCCCTCCACTTT.

The chain uses TRBV4-1 and TRBJ2-7, with TRBD1 as a possible D gene (6 bases). CDR3 length equals 13 residues. CDR1 and CDR2 from the germline V gene are MGHRA and YSYEKL. Trimming took 5 bases from V and 9 from J, leaving 17 bases between them. DNA of the CDR3: TGCGCCAGCAGCTCTAATGAACAGGGTGGGCAGTACTTC. Protein product: CASSSNEQGGQYF.

The chain joins TRBV20-1 to TRBJ2-3; D call uncertain. The germline V gene encodes CDR1 DFQATT and CDR2 SNEGSKA (reference sequence). Trimming stripped 1 base from V and 6 bases from J, with 5 bases between. This CDR3 spans 11 amino acids. The CDR3 sequence is CSARALDTQYF. The DNA for the CDR3 is TGCAGTGCTAGAGCCCTGGATACGCAGTATTTT.

The genes are TRBV3-1 (or the pseudogene TRBV3-2) and TRBJ2-7; 9 bases agree with TRBD2. The CDR3 length is 16 residues. V shed 4 bases, J shed 0 bases, and the junction held 7 bases outside the gene matches. Germline V gene sequence: CDR1 LGHDT, CDR2 YNNKEL (reference sequence). The CDR3 reads CASSLSLAGPSYEQYF. The CDR3 bases are TGTGCCAGCAGCCTAAGTCTAGCGGGGCCCTCCTACGAGCAGTACTTC.

This chain connects TRBV30 to TRBJ2-1; 9 bases fit TRBD2. Germline V gives CDR1 GTSNPN, CDR2 SVGIG (reference sequence). This CDR3 is built from 11 residues. V lost 2 bases to trimming and J lost 14 bases; unmatched junction nucleotides: 4. The DNA for the CDR3 is TGTGCCTGGAGTTGGGCTAGCGGGAAGTTCTTC. Translated: CAWSWASGKFF.

This chain uses TRBV2 with TRBJ1-2; D perhaps matches TRBD1 (5 bases). CDR3 length: 14 residues. Germline CDR1 is SNHLY and CDR2 is FYNNEI. V gave up 0 bases and J gave up 7 bases, with 12 bases separating them. CDR3 protein: CASSEASRVGGYTF. As DNA, the CDR3 is TGTGCCAGCAGTGAAGCGAGCAGGGTGGGTGGCTACACCTTC.

The chain joins TRBV2 to TRBJ2-7; maybe TRBD1 (6 bases). The CDR3 totals 15 residues. V lost 8 bases, J lost 3 bases, and 20 bases lay in between. The V gene's germline CDR1 is SNHLY and CDR2 FYNNEI. CDR3 loop: CASYPQGSSYYEQYF. The CDR3 DNA follows: TGTGCCAGCTACCCCCAGGGGTCATCGTACTACGAGCAGTACTTC.

The rearrangement joins TRBV5-6 to TRBJ2-6; 7 bases align to TRBD1. The CDR3 spans 17 residues. V shed 7 bases and J 2 bases; nucleotides not matched to a gene: 12. Germline V gene sequence: CDR1 SGHDT, CDR2 YYEEEE. The CDR3 nucleotides are TGTGCCAGCTACGCGAGGGGGCGCGGGCCTGGGGCCAACGTCCTGACTTTC. This encodes CASYARGRGPGANVLTF.

The chain combines TRBV24-1 with TRBJ2-3, with D possibly TRBD2 on 5 matching bases. There are 13 residues in the CDR3. Germline loops: CDR1 KGHDR, CDR2 SFDVKD. Deletions cut 8 bases from V and 3 bases from J, with 11 bases between. This CDR3 is CATKGRATDTQYF. CDR3 DNA: TGTGCCACCAAAGGGCGGGCGACAGATACGCAGTATTTT.

This clone showed up just a few times. J is TRBJ1-1 and V is TRBV9; 7 positions agree with TRBD1. V lost 1 base, J lost 7 bases, and 7 bases stayed unmatched. Germline CDR1 is SGDLS and CDR2 is YYNGEE. There are 14 residues in the CDR3. CDR3 nucleotides: TGTGCCAGCAGCGTACAAGACAGGGATAGTGAAGCTTTCTTT. Translation gives CASSVQDRDSEAFF.

This clone was recorded only once. This chain connects TRBV18 to TRBJ1-4, with a possible D match to TRBD1 (6 bases). The germline V gene encodes CDR1 KGHSH and CDR2 LQKENI. CDR3 length: 14 amino acids. The V gene lost 4 bases and the J gene lost 8 bases, with 14 bases spanning the gap. DNA for the CDR3: TGTGCCAGCTCACAGACAGGTCTATGGGAAAAACTGTTTTTT. It specifies CASSQTGLWEKLFF.